One sample yielded the 22 T cell receptor beta chains listed below, sequenced in a study of technical replicates of blood from a handful of donors. Measured with immunoSEQ multiplex PCR; TCRdb has only the in-frame clones, and not every one. In the table there are tens of thousands of clones, about 98% of which are singletons. Sequenced input: T cells isolated from PBMCs. The receptors come from a human donor in good health.

This chain joins TRBV7-9 and TRBJ2-7, with 10 bases matching TRBD1. From germline, CDR1 is SEHNR and CDR2 FQNEAQ (reference sequence). This CDR3 is built from 14 residues. Trimming cost V 7 bases and J 0 bases; bases outside gene matches: 3. The CDR3 sequence is CASTGQGRSYEQYF. The CDR3 DNA reads TGTGCCAGCACGGGACAGGGGCGCTCCTACGAGCAGTACTTC.

The chain carries TRBV29-1 and TRBJ2-3; perhaps TRBD2 as D (6 bases). This CDR3 is 13 amino acids long. Trimming removed 3 bases from V and 2 bases from J, with 9 bases in between. Per the germline V gene, CDR1 is SQVTM and CDR2 is ANQGSEA. Here the CDR3 reads CSVDWEATDTQYF. CDR3 sequence (DNA): TGCAGCGTTGATTGGGAGGCCACAGATACGCAGTATTTT.

The rearrangement joins TRBV11-2 to TRBJ2-7, with 7 bases aligning to TRBD1. CDR3 length: 13 residues. J gave up 2 bases and V 3 bases, and 1 base lay outside the gene matches. Germline assignment: CDR1 SGHAT and CDR2 FQNNGV. CDR3 loop: CASSFGTAYEQYF. The DNA for the CDR3 is TGTGCCAGCAGCTTTGGGACAGCCTACGAGCAGTACTTC.

The V gene is TRBV9, the J gene TRBJ1-1; 9 positions match TRBD1. The CDR3 is made up of 15 amino acids. V trimming: 1 base; J trimming: 5 bases; junction bases outside the gene matches: 6. The germline CDR1 and CDR2 sequences are SGDLS and YYNGEE. The CDR3: CASSVTGTGRTEAFF. CDR3 bases: TGTGCCAGCAGCGTAACCGGGACAGGGAGGACTGAAGCTTTCTTT.

This chain links TRBV2 with TRBJ2-7; TRBD2 aligns across 7 bases. Germline assignment: CDR1 SNHLY and CDR2 FYNNEI. V gave up 6 bases and J gave up 0 bases; unmatched junction bases: 11. The CDR3 is made up of 16 amino acids. The CDR3 DNA follows: TGTGCCAGCAGGGCCCATAGCGGGCTCAGCTCCTACGAGCAGTACTTC. It is translated as CASRAHSGLSSYEQYF.

The chain recombines TRBV27 with TRBJ1-2, with unresolved D. Deletions cut 6 bases from V and 2 bases from J, with 10 bases between. The germline gives CDR1 MNHEY, CDR2 SMNVEV (reference sequence). This CDR3 contains 13 residues. The CDR3 DNA reads as TGTGCCAGCAGCCCTGACGGGAACTATGGCTACACCTTC. Its translation is CASSPDGNYGYTF.

The chain combines TRBV5-4 with TRBJ1-5, with D unclear. Trimming left V 6 bases short and J 0 bases short, with 19 bases between. The CDR3 has 17 amino acids. Germline CDR1 reads SGHNT; CDR2 reads YYREEE (reference sequence). CDR3: CASIFTPKSYSNQPQHF. CDR3 DNA sequence: TGTGCCAGCATCTTTACACCAAAGTCTTATAGCAATCAGCCCCAGCATTTT.

The V call is TRBV4-1, the J call TRBJ1-2, with 7 bases that match TRBD1. Trimming cost V 5 bases and J 3 bases; bases outside gene matches: 3. Germline V gene lookup returns CDR1 MGHRA and CDR2 YSYEKL. The length of the CDR3 is 13 residues. CDR3 region: CASSSTGDYGYTF. In nucleotides, the CDR3 is TGCGCCAGCAGCTCAACAGGGGACTATGGCTACACCTTC.

V and J are TRBV7-9 and TRBJ2-5, with TRBD1 as a possible D gene (5 bases). The length of the CDR3 is 15 residues. Trimming took off 3 bases at V and 2 bases at J, with 13 bases between the two ends. From germline, CDR1 is SEHNR and CDR2 FQNEAQ (reference sequence). The CDR3 DNA is TGTGCCAGCAGCTTGGTCGTCAGGGCACAAGAGACCCAGTACTTC. Amino acid sequence: CASSLVVRAQETQYF.

The chain combines TRBV28 with TRBJ1-3; D may be TRBD1 (6 bases). The CDR3 runs to 15 residues. With 3 bases removed from V and 4 bases from J, the gap between germline ends came to 13 bases. The V gene's germline CDR1 is MDHEN and CDR2 SYDVKM. Written as DNA, the CDR3 is TGTGCCAGCAGTTTCCTTCCAGGGGCAGGAAACACCATATATTTT. It encodes CASSFLPGAGNTIYF. The full variable domain, in which reference TRBV28 and TRBJ1-3 provide the parts outside the CDR3, is DVKVTQSSRYLVKRTGEKVFLECVQDMDHENMFWYRQDPGLGLRLIYFSYDVKMKEKGDIPEGYSVSREKKERFSLILESASTNQTSMYLCASSFLPGAGNTIYFGEGSWLTVV.

The chain's CDR3 is CASSLQGANTEAFF. The DNA for the CDR3 is TGTGCCAGCAGTTTACAGGGTGCGAACACTGAAGCTTTCTTT. V gene TRBV28 combines with J gene TRBJ1-1; D perhaps matches TRBD1 (5 bases). The CDR3 has 14 residues. The V gene lost 2 bases and the J gene lost 1 base, with 8 bases spanning the gap. Germline lookup yields CDR1 MDHEN and CDR2 SYDVKM.

CDR3 coding DNA: TGCAGCGCCGAGACAGGGACTAACTATGGCTACACCTTC. Translated, it gives CSAETGTNYGYTF. The chain couples TRBV29-1 to TRBJ1-2; TRBD1 matches 7 bases. V lost 7 bases, J lost 0 bases, and 5 bases stayed unmatched. The CDR3 runs to 13 residues. Germline V CDR1 and CDR2: SQVTM, ANQGSEA.

The chain links TRBV6-1 to TRBJ1-6; D uncertain. Germline V gives CDR1 MNHNS, CDR2 SASEGT. The CDR3 has 15 amino acids. With 2 bases removed from V and 7 bases from J, the gap between germline ends came to 12 bases. In nucleotides, the CDR3 is TGTGCCAGCAGTGAACAGCGAGGGATAAATTCACCCCTCCACTTT. Its protein is CASSEQRGINSPLHF.

V usage is TRBV5-1 and J usage is TRBJ2-1; 14 positions match TRBD2. With 3 bases clipped from V and 6 bases from J, the junction kept 5 bases outside the gene matches. The CDR3 is 16 residues long. The germline CDR1 and CDR2 sequences are SGHRS and YFSETQ. CDR3 protein: CASSSAGTSGSNEQFF. CDR3 sequence (DNA): TGCGCCAGCAGCTCTGCCGGGACTAGCGGGAGCAATGAGCAGTTCTTC.

V usage is TRBV2 and J usage is TRBJ1-1; D ambiguous. Germline values: CDR1 SNHLY, CDR2 FYNNEI. Trimming took off 8 bases at V and 4 bases at J, with 11 bases between the two ends. CDR3 length equals 12 residues. This chain's CDR3 is CASSDISTEAFF. The CDR3 nucleotides read TGTGCCAGCTCCGACATTAGCACTGAAGCTTTCTTT. Complete variable domain (other parts from reference TRBV2 and TRBJ1-1): EPEVTQTPSHQVTQMGQEVILRCVPISNHLYFYWYRQILGQKVEFLVSFYNNEISEKSEIFDDQFSVERPDGSNFTLKIRSTKLEDSAMYFCASSDISTEAFFGQGTRLTVV.

The chain links TRBV28 to TRBJ2-1; 8 positions match TRBD2. This CDR3 region has 17 residues. CDR1 and CDR2 (germline): MDHEN, SYDVKM. Trimming removed 2 bases from V and 9 bases from J; junction bases left unmatched: 15. CDR3 protein: CASSLVPAGVSSGEQFF. As DNA, the CDR3 is TGTGCCAGCAGTTTAGTTCCAGCGGGAGTTAGCTCGGGTGAGCAGTTCTTC.

This chain joins TRBV6-5 and TRBJ2-1; TRBD2 aligns across 7 bases. The V and J ends lost 2 bases and 4 bases, in that order; junction bases with no gene match: 8. The germline V gene has CDR1 MNHEY and CDR2 SVGAGI. The CDR3 is 16 residues long. In DNA, the CDR3 is TGTGCCAGCAGTTACCGTACGGGGGGTCCATACAATGAGCAGTTCTTC. This encodes CASSYRTGGPYNEQFF.

The genes are TRBV4-2 and TRBJ2-3; 7 bases match TRBD2. CDR3 length: 15 amino acids. Germline CDR1 reads LGHNA; CDR2 reads YNFKEQ. The J segment lost 1 base and the V segment lost 4 bases, leaving 5 bases of the junction unmatched. CDR3 in amino acids: CASSPRAGGTDTQYF. CDR3 DNA: TGTGCCAGCAGCCCCAGGGCGGGGGGCACAGATACGCAGTATTTT.

The CDR3: CASSDRQWGSSGNTIYF. CDR3 in DNA: TGTGCCAGCAGCGATCGCCAATGGGGCAGCTCTGGAAACACCATATATTTT. The chain combines TRBV5-5 with TRBJ1-3; D may be TRBD1 (5 bases). The V gene's germline CDR1 is SGHKS and CDR2 YYEKEE (reference sequence). Trimming took off 4 bases at V and 0 bases at J, with 17 bases between the two ends. The CDR3 totals 17 residues.

The chain links TRBV28 to TRBJ2-1, with 11 bases that match TRBD1. Germline CDR1 is MDHEN and CDR2 is SYDVKM. This CDR3 is built from 14 residues. V dropped 11 bases and J dropped 7; count of bases not matched to a gene: 10. CDR3 DNA sequence: TGTGCCTGCTACCGGGACAGGGGGGCAAATGAGCAGTTCTTC. It yields the protein CACYRDRGANEQFF.

V gene TRBV15 combines with J gene TRBJ1-5; 9 bases match TRBD1. In germline, CDR1 is LNHNV, CDR2 YYDKDF (reference sequence). V was clipped by 0 bases and J by 5 bases; unmatched bases: 5. The CDR3 runs to 16 residues. CDR3 protein: CATSREYGQGHQPQHF. In DNA, the CDR3 is TGTGCCACCAGCAGAGAATATGGACAGGGGCATCAGCCCCAGCATTTT.

The chain couples TRBV6-4 to TRBJ1-1, with a weak D call TRBD1 (6 bases). The CDR3 contains 14 residues. Trimming left V 6 bases short and J 1 base short, with 12 bases between. Germline CDR1 MRHNA, CDR2 SNTAGT. CDR3 bases: TGTGCCAGCAGGGCAGGGACATCGAACACTGAAGCTTTCTTT. Translating gives CASRAGTSNTEAFF.